The 5 T cell receptor beta chains below come from one sample, sequenced in a study of blood T cell repertoires in COVID-19. This table comes from immunoSEQ multiplex PCR, and its TCRdb copy is limited to in-frame clones, with some not included. The data show some 220,000 clones, with 65% to 85% seen just once and around 13% held by the top ten. Sequences were obtained from peripheral blood. Receptors were obtained from a human donor in a cohort sampled during active COVID-19.

This clone showed up just once. V and J are TRBV28 and TRBJ2-7; D remains ambiguous. V was trimmed by 4 bases and J by 2 bases, leaving 3 bases between them. The CDR3 consists of 11 residues. The V gene's germline CDR1 is MDHEN and CDR2 SYDVKM. The CDR3 DNA sequence: TGTGCCAGCAGTTCAACCTACGAGCAGTACTTC. It encodes CASSSTYEQYF. The whole variable domain, remainder taken from reference TRBV28 and TRBJ2-7, is DVKVTQSSRYLVKRTGEKVFLECVQDMDHENMFWYRQDPGLGLRLIYFSYDVKMKEKGDIPEGYSVSREKKERFSLILESASTNQTSMYLCASSSTYEQYFGPGTRLTVT.

The CDR3 reads CASVRNTNEKLFF. As DNA, the CDR3 is TGTGCCAGCGTGAGGAATACTAATGAAAAACTGTTTTTT. The chain links TRBV12-3 or TRBV12-4 to TRBJ1-4; no reliable D call. The CDR3 spans 13 residues. V was pared by 8 bases and J by 2 bases, with 9 bases between.

The rearrangement links TRBV28 to TRBJ2-2; D ambiguous. V lost 6 bases to trimming and J lost 7 bases, with 12 bases between them. The CDR3 is made up of 13 amino acids. CDR1 is MDHEN and CDR2 is SYDVKM in the germline V gene. The CDR3 DNA is TGTGCCAGCAGCACTTCCTATAACGGGGAGCTGTTTTTT. Translation: CASSTSYNGELFF.

This sequence joins TRBV12-3 or TRBV12-4 and TRBJ1-6; D remains unclear. This CDR3 comprises 13 residues. V lost 8 bases to trimming and J lost 0 bases, with 5 bases between them. The CDR3 spells CASADSYNSPLHF. The CDR3 DNA reads as TGTGCCAGCGCGGACTCCTATAATTCACCCCTCCACTTT.

The chain has TRBV19 and TRBJ2-4; D is ambiguous. The V end was cut by 0 bases, the J end by 2 bases, with 5 bases between. The length of the CDR3 is 14 residues. CDR1 and CDR2 from the germline V gene are LNHDA and SQIVND (reference sequence). The CDR3 loop reads CASSIDWPKNIQYF. The CDR3 region has the DNA TGTGCCAGTAGTATAGATTGGCCCAAAAACATTCAGTACTTC. The full variable domain, with the rest looked up from reference TRBV19 and TRBJ2-4, is DGGITQSPKYLFRKEGQNVTLSCEQNLNHDAMYWYRQDPGQGLRLIYYSQIVNDFQKGDIAEGYSVSREKKESFPLTVTSAQKNPTAFYLCASSIDWPKNIQYFGAGTRLSVL.